This TCR beta chain was captured by sequencing in a study of blood T cell repertoires in COVID-19. The repertoire was sequenced with immunoSEQ multiplex PCR; TCRdb's copy has only in-frame clones and lacks some. This repertoire shows over 600,000 clones, approximately 90% found once; its top ten account for roughly 0.25%. This clone was observed once. The CDR3 is 13 residues long. V lost 0 bases, J lost 7 bases, and 9 bases lay in between. Germline V lookup: CDR1 MRHNA, CDR2 SNTAGT. The clonotype was recovered from a woman aged 18-29 years with acute or convalescent COVID-19. The sequencing input was peripheral blood. The chain recombines TRBV6-4 with TRBJ1-2, with D possibly matching TRBD1 (5 bases). This CDR3 reads CASSDSGGAGYTF. DNA of the CDR3: TGTGCCAGCAGTGACTCAGGAGGGGCTGGCTACACCTTC.